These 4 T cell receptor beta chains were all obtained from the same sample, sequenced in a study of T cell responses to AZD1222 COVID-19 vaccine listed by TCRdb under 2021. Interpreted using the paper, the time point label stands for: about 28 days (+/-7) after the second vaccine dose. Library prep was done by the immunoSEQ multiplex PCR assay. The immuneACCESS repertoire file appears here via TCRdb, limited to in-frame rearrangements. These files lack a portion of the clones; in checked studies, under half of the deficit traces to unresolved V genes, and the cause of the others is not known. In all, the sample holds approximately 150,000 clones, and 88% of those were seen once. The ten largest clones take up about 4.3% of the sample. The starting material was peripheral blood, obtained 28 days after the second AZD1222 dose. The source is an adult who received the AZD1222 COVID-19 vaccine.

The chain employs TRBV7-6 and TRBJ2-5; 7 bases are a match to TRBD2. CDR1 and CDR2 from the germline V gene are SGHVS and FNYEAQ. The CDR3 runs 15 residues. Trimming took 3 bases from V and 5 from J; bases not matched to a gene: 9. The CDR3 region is CASSLAGGSRETQYF. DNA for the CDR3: TGTGCCAGCAGCTTGGCCGGGGGGTCACGGGAGACCCAGTACTTC.

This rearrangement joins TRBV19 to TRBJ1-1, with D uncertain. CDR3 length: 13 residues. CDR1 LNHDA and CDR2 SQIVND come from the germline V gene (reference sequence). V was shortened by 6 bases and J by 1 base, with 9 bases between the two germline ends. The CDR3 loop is CASSRERNTEAFF. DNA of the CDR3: TGTGCCAGTAGCAGAGAGAGGAACACTGAAGCTTTCTTT.

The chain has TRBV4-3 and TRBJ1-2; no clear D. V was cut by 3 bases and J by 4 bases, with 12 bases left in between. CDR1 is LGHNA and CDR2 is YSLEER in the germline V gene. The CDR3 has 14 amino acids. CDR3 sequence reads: CASSHPDVRYGYTF. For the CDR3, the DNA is TGCGCCAGCAGCCACCCTGACGTCCGCTATGGCTACACCTTC.

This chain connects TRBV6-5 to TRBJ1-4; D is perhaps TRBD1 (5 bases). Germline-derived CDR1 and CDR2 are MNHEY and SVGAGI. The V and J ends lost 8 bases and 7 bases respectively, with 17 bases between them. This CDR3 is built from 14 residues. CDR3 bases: TGTGCCAGCCGATACGGGACGACCAGTGAAAAACTGTTTTTT. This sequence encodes CASRYGTTSEKLFF.